The TCR beta chain under discussion was sequenced for a study of blood T cells in healthy people across ages. General observations from the study: Age brought a roughly linear fall in TCR beta diversity measured per million T cells.

Researchers report isolating at least 6.5 million PBMCs per sample. Per sample, at least 5 micrograms of total RNA were extracted. Details on this clonotype: Antigen specificity is unknown.

A sample-barcoded 5' primer and a J-beta primer mix were used in a second PCR of roughly 7 to 11 cycles. The study obtained at least 3 million CDR3-containing paired-end reads from every sample. TCRdb recomputed calls from the 5' RACE reads with MiXCR, one row per CDR3 protein. This table has some 1.6 million distinct CDR3 sequences, roughly 32% appearing once. Source material: blood. The TCR was taken from a woman younger than 45 in good health.

CDR3 loop: CASGRSPQYF. The CDR3 nucleotides read TGTGCCAGCGGCAGGAGCCCGCAGTACTTC. J is TRBJ2-7 and V is TRBV9; D unresolved. Germline CDR1 is SGDLS and CDR2 is YYNGEE. CDR3 length: 10 amino acids. Trimming left V 7 bases short and J 9 bases short, with 11 bases between. The whole variable domain, remainder taken from reference TRBV9 and TRBJ2-7, is DSGVTQTPKHLITATGQRVTLRCSPRSGDLSVYWYQQSLDQGLQFLIQYYNGEERAKGNILERFSAQQFPDLHSELNLSSLELGDSALYFCASGRSPQYFGPGTRLTVT.